This T cell receptor beta chain was captured in a study of vaccination and CD4 T cells after COVID-19. Looking at the study overall: Overlapping SARS-CoV-2, HCoV-NL63, HCoV-OC43 and HCoV-229E spike peptides were used to stimulate cells.

Oncomine TCR Beta short-read sequencing was applied to DNA from cultured CD4+ T cells. From the PCR reads, TCRdb called clonotypes with MiXCR, one entry per CDR3 protein. The sample lists about 15,000 distinct CDR3 sequences, approximately 35% occurring once. Documented treatment: roughly 11-day PBMC culture with coronavirus spike peptide pools or control peptides (ViraFEST assay). Using peptide pools, antigen-specific T cells were expanded in ViraFEST before TCRs were sequenced. PCR-confirmed positives ranged from March to December 2020, preceding US Alpha, Beta and Delta variants. The germline CDR1 and CDR2 sequences are DFQATT and SNEGSKA (reference sequence). Trimming cost V 3 bases and J 10 bases; bases outside gene matches: 10. The CDR3 has 13 amino acids. Comment on this clonotype: Its antigen is undetermined.

The rearrangement uses TRBV20-1 and TRBJ2-3; 7 nucleotides match TRBD1. The sample consisted of cultured CD4+ T cells from blood. The TCR originated in a human donor with COVID-19. DNA of the CDR3: TGCAGTGCTAGCGACAGGGCCCCCCGGGCGCAGTATTTT. This sequence encodes CSASDRAPRAQYF.